Below, 25 T cell receptor beta chains from the same sample are listed, as sequenced in a study of CD8 T cells in ankylosing spondylitis. General study points: Characteristic, it appeared, of ankylosing spondylitis blood was a TCR beta motif of roughly eight highly homologous variants.

MiXCR was run by TCRdb on the 5' RACE reads, yielding one entry per CDR3 protein. The data contain fewer than 550,000 distinct CDR3 sequences, about 5.7% of them singletons. These receptors have no identified antigens. Input material: blood, either unsorted or a sorted T cell fraction (not recorded which). Source of these receptors: a male donor with ankylosing spondylitis.

The table lists this clonotype with many counts. The chain links TRBV5-6 to TRBJ2-2; a possible D gene is TRBD1 (6 bases). V was shortened by 0 bases and J by 4 bases, with 16 bases between the two germline ends. CDR1 is SGHDT and CDR2 is YYEEEE in the germline V gene. The CDR3 has 17 amino acids. This CDR3 reads CASSLGGTSTATGELFF. The CDR3 DNA is TGTGCCAGCAGCTTGGGGGGGACATCCACGGCCACCGGGGAGCTGTTTTTT.

The gene calls are TRBV20-1 and TRBJ2-7; possible D gene TRBD2, 7 bases. The ends were cut back, 6 bases at V and 0 bases at J, with 18 bases in the middle. Germline V gene lookup returns CDR1 DFQATT and CDR2 SNEGSKA (reference sequence). The CDR3 totals 15 residues. The CDR3 loop is CSAGGARAFSYEQYF. CDR3 coding DNA: TGCAGTGCAGGGGGGGCCAGGGCGTTCTCCTACGAGCAGTACTTC.

This clonotype has at least ten counts. The J gene is TRBJ1-3, the V gene TRBV29-1; D remains ambiguous. The V end lost 0 bases, the J end lost 1 base, and 7 bases lay between the germline ends. Germline values: CDR1 SQVTM, CDR2 ANQGSEA. This CDR3 spans 14 amino acids. CDR3 residues: CSVEEGPSGNTIYF. CDR3 bases: TGCAGCGTTGAAGAAGGGCCGTCTGGAAACACCATATATTTT.

The chain recombines TRBV7-9 with TRBJ2-3; 9 bases match TRBD2. The CDR3 is made up of 16 amino acids. Germline CDR1 and CDR2: SEHNR and FQNEAQ (reference sequence). With 5 bases clipped from V and 0 bases from J, the junction kept 6 bases outside the gene matches. The CDR3: CASSPRRGGSTDTQYF. The DNA of the CDR3 is TGTGCCAGCAGCCCTCGGCGGGGGGGCAGCACAGATACGCAGTATTTT.

This clonotype was picked up many times. The chain couples TRBV5-1 to TRBJ1-2, with 9 bases that match TRBD1. Trimming cost V 3 bases and J 6 bases; bases outside gene matches: 6. Germline values: CDR1 SGHRS, CDR2 YFSETQ. This CDR3 contains 14 residues. The CDR3 here is CASSSRQGVNGYTF. Written as DNA, the CDR3 is TGCGCCAGCAGCTCCCGACAGGGGGTGAATGGCTACACCTTC.

The V call is TRBV5-1, the J call TRBJ1-5; no firm D call. CDR1 is SGHRS, CDR2 YFSETQ, per germline. CDR3 length: 16 amino acids. The V end lost 4 bases, the J end lost 0 bases, and 14 bases lay between the germline ends. The CDR3 here is CASSVDAGYSNQPQHF. Written as DNA, the CDR3 is TGCGCCAGCAGCGTCGACGCGGGATATAGCAATCAGCCCCAGCATTTT.

A few counts support this clonotype. This chain links TRBV24-1 with TRBJ2-5; a weak D match, TRBD2 (5 bases). The V gene's germline CDR1 is KGHDR and CDR2 SFDVKD. V shed 4 bases and J shed 0 bases, with 8 bases lying between them. The CDR3 totals 14 residues. CDR3 loop: CATSDATNQETQYF. The CDR3 DNA reads TGTGCCACCAGTGACGCGACTAACCAAGAGACCCAGTACTTC.

This clonotype has at least ten counts. The rearrangement uses TRBV5-1 and TRBJ1-1; the D gene is possibly TRBD1 (6 bases). V lost 0 bases and J 4 bases, leaving 10 bases between the germline ends. Germline CDR1 reads SGHRS; CDR2 reads YFSETQ. CDR3 length: 14 amino acids. The CDR3 region is CASSLVGHSTEAFF. The CDR3, as DNA: TGCGCCAGCAGCTTGGTGGGACACAGCACTGAAGCTTTCTTT.

To note about this clonotype: This could be a read error, since a much larger clone is one nucleotide away. This chain connects TRBV7-2 to TRBJ2-1; 8 bases fit TRBD2. Germline CDR1 is SGHTA and CDR2 is FQGNSA. This CDR3 is 15 amino acids long. CDR3 region: CASSFHSGIGNEQCF. The CDR3 region has the DNA TGTGCCAGCAGCTTCCATAGCGGGATTGGCAATGAGCAGTGCTTC.

This clonotype was recorded many times. V gene TRBV25-1 combines with J gene TRBJ1-2; D may be TRBD1 (6 bases). CDR3 length: 13 residues. V shed 7 bases and J shed 4 bases, with 13 bases lying between them. From germline, CDR1 is MGHDK and CDR2 SYGVNS. Here the CDR3 DNA reads TGTGCCAGCAAGGCAGGGGTAGGCTATGGCTACACCTTC. This encodes CASKAGVGYGYTF.

The table lists this clonotype with many counts. This rearrangement joins TRBV12-3 or TRBV12-4 to TRBJ1-5, with D perhaps TRBD1 (6 bases). The V end lost 6 bases, the J end lost 4 bases, and 19 bases lay between the germline ends. The CDR3 totals 16 residues. In nucleotides, the CDR3 is TGTGCCAGCAGCCAGTGGGAACAGGGAGGTAATCAGCCCCAGCATTTT. Translated, it gives CASSQWEQGGNQPQHF.

There are many counts of this clonotype. The rearrangement joins TRBV11-2 to TRBJ1-2, with D maybe TRBD1 (5 bases). The CDR3 totals 13 residues. V gave up 8 bases and J gave up 5 bases, with 15 bases separating them. Germline V CDR1 and CDR2: SGHAT, FQNNGV. This CDR3 is CASRGVGPYGYTF. The DNA for the CDR3 is TGTGCCAGCCGGGGAGTGGGACCGTATGGCTACACCTTC.

The chain has TRBV29-1 and TRBJ1-2; D gene unclear. In germline, CDR1 is SQVTM, CDR2 ANQGSEA. Trimming left V 6 bases short and J 10 bases short, with 15 bases between. The CDR3 contains 11 residues. The CDR3 nucleotides are TGCAGCGTGGAGGACCTCGGAGACTACACCTTC. It codes for CSVEDLGDYTF.

This clonotype was detected ten times or more. This chain links TRBV28 with TRBJ1-1; 7 positions agree with TRBD1. The V and J ends lost 6 bases and 3 bases, in that order; junction bases with no gene match: 4. This CDR3 is built from 13 residues. Germline V gene lookup returns CDR1 MDHEN and CDR2 SYDVKM. CDR3 protein: CASRGQVDTEAFF. CDR3 nucleotide sequence: TGTGCCAGCAGAGGACAGGTCGACACTGAAGCTTTCTTT.

Points on this clonotype: Since a much larger clone is just one base distant, this may be a read error. This CDR3 reads CASSLKWNSYEQYF. Here the CDR3 DNA reads TGTGCCAGCAGCTTAAAGTGGAACTCCTACGAGCAGTACTTC. V is TRBV7-2 and J is TRBJ2-7, with unresolved D. The germline gives CDR1 SGHTA, CDR2 FQGNSA. The CDR3 is 14 residues long. V lost 2 bases and J lost 0, with 8 bases in between.

This clonotype was observed many times. The chain joins TRBV29-1 to TRBJ2-1; D call uncertain. This CDR3 has 11 residues. The V gene lost 5 bases and the J gene lost 8 bases, with 10 bases spanning the gap. Germline loops: CDR1 SQVTM, CDR2 ANQGSEA. The CDR3 DNA reads TGCAGCGTTACAAGCTCGGATGAGCAGTTCTTC. Its protein is CSVTSSDEQFF.

This clonotype came up a few times. V and J are TRBV5-1 and TRBJ2-3, with 12 bases that match TRBD2. Germline CDR1 is SGHRS and CDR2 is YFSETQ. The CDR3 has 15 amino acids. Trimming at V came to 5 bases and at J to 1 base, leaving 2 bases not matched to a gene. CDR3 protein: CASSASGGGTDTQYF. CDR3 coding DNA: TGCGCCAGCAGTGCTAGCGGGGGGGGCACAGATACGCAGTATTTT.

This clonotype was seen a handful of times. This chain uses TRBV20-1 with TRBJ2-5; the D gene is possibly TRBD1 (6 bases). Trimming pared 4 bases from V and 4 bases from J, leaving 13 bases between. Germline loops: CDR1 DFQATT, CDR2 SNEGSKA (reference sequence). The CDR3 contains 13 residues. CDR3 in amino acids: CSATTGIGETQYF. The CDR3 DNA is TGCAGTGCTACAACAGGGATCGGAGAGACCCAGTACTTC.

This clonotype was observed many times. The chain has TRBV4-1 and TRBJ2-3; possible D gene TRBD2, 5 bases. The CDR3 contains 14 residues. Trimming removed 4 bases from V and 2 bases from J, with 10 bases in between. The germline CDR1 and CDR2 sequences are MGHRA and YSYEKL. The CDR3 DNA sequence: TGCGCCAGCAGCCCCTTAGCGAACACAGATACGCAGTATTTT. This encodes CASSPLANTDTQYF.

This clonotype was seen only a few times. This chain links TRBV19 with TRBJ1-1, with D unresolved. Germline V gene data show CDR1 as LNHDA and CDR2 as SQIVND (reference sequence). The CDR3 totals 13 residues. V lost 3 bases to trimming and J lost 6 bases, with 11 bases between them. CDR3 nucleotides: TGTGCCAGTAGTATGTCCCGGTGGCCTGAAGCTTTCTTT. Translating gives CASSMSRWPEAFF.

This clonotype was observed at least ten times. This chain connects TRBV12-3 or TRBV12-4 to TRBJ1-3, with 7 bases identical to TRBD1. V shed 5 bases and J 1 base; nucleotides not matched to a gene: 2. This CDR3 is 14 amino acids long. The CDR3: CASSRQGSGNTIYF. The CDR3 region has the DNA TGTGCCAGCAGTCGACAGGGTTCTGGAAACACCATATATTTT.

In its sample, this clonotype was seen many times. The chain combines TRBV5-1 with TRBJ2-7; D is unclear. The ends were cut back, 1 base at V and 0 bases at J, with 5 bases in the middle. CDR1 and CDR2 from the germline V gene are SGHRS and YFSETQ. This CDR3 has 13 amino acids. The CDR3 protein is CASSLQSSYEQYF. Here the CDR3 DNA reads TGCGCCAGCAGCTTGCAGAGCTCCTACGAGCAGTACTTC.

CDR3 nucleotide sequence: TGTGCCAGCAGCCGGACGAGACCACCCCTAAGGGAGACCCAGTACTTC. This gives the protein CASSRTRPPLRETQYF. The rearrangement links TRBV7-2 to TRBJ2-5, with no clear D. The CDR3 contains 16 residues. Trimming removed 5 bases from V and 5 bases from J, with 21 bases in between. The germline gives CDR1 SGHTA, CDR2 FQGNSA.

This clonotype has at least ten counts. J is TRBJ1-2 and V is TRBV5-1; the match to TRBD1 covers 7 bases. J was trimmed by 1 base and V by 7 bases; bases with no gene match: 7. CDR3 length: 14 amino acids. The germline gives CDR1 SGHRS, CDR2 YFSETQ. The DNA for the CDR3 is TGCGCCAGCGCCGGGGGACAGAGTAACTATGGCTACACCTTC. This sequence encodes CASAGGQSNYGYTF. Full variable domain (outside the CDR3, taken from reference TRBV5-1 and TRBJ1-2): KAGVTQTPRYLIKTRGQQVTLSCSPISGHRSVSWYQQTPGQGLQFLFEYFSETQRNKGNFPGRFSGRQFSNSRSEMNVSTLELGDSALYLCASAGGQSNYGYTFGSGTRLTVV.

In its sample, this clonotype was seen many times. The chain recombines TRBV6-2 or TRBV6-3 with TRBJ1-3; D is unclear. V was cut by 2 bases and J by 0 bases, with 8 bases left in between. The CDR3 is made up of 15 amino acids. Germline V lookup: CDR1 MNHEY, CDR2 SVGEGT. In DNA, the CDR3 is TGTGCCAGCAGTTACGGCGCGGGCTCTGGAAACACCATATATTTT. Translating it yields CASSYGAGSGNTIYF.